These T cell receptor beta chains were read from a single sample in a study of blood T cell repertoires in COVID-19. Clones were read by immunoSEQ multiplex PCR, and TCRdb kept only the in-frame ones, dropping some. Of roughly 53,000 clones listed, around nine tenths are singletons. Sample: peripheral blood. These receptors came from a human donor in a cohort sampled during active COVID-19. The CDR3 runs from the conserved cysteine through the conserved F or W. A D gene is named only where the DNA matches it firmly. Only part of the rows carry a size: once, few, many, or a class if the clone is expanded.

abundance	d_gene	v_gene	j_gene	len	CDR3aa	CDR3nt
NA	NA	TRBV6-1	TRBJ1-1	15	CASSEDVTGNAEAFF	TGTGCCAGCAGTGAAGACGTAACAGGGAACGCTGAAGCTTTCTTT
NA	NA	TRBV19	TRBJ1-2	14	CASSWTDGDYGYTF	TGTGCCAGTAGTTGGACTGACGGAGACTATGGCTACACCTTC
NA	TRBD2	TRBV5-1	TRBJ2-7	16	CASSLGLAGGFYEQYF	TGCGCCAGCAGCTTGGGACTAGCGGGAGGGTTTTACGAGCAGTACTTC
once	NA	TRBV5-5	TRBJ1-5	16	CASSLESQGKSQPQHF	TGTGCCAGCAGCTTGGAATCTCAGGGTAAAAGTCAGCCCCAGCATTTT
NA	NA	TRBV6-6	TRBJ1-2	15	CATFGGGFRLYGYTF	TGTGCCACCTTCGGTGGCGGCTTCCGTCTTTATGGCTACACCTTC
NA	TRBD1	TRBV5-1	TRBJ2-7	14	CASSLVGTGDEQYF	TGCGCCAGCAGCTTGGTTGGGACAGGTGACGAGCAGTACTTC
NA	NA	TRBV9	TRBJ1-2	15	CASSVGAGTNYGYTF	TGTGCCAGCAGCGTTGGTGCAGGGACAAACTATGGCTACACCTTC
NA	NA	TRBV21-1	TRBJ2-7	15	CASSILGGQYYEQYF	TGTGCCAGCAGCATCCTAGGGGGCCAGTATTACGAGCAGTACTTC
NA	NA	TRBV11-2	TRBJ2-5	15	CASSLGWSQQETQYF	TGTGCCAGCAGCTTAGGATGGAGTCAGCAAGAGACCCAGTACTTC
NA	TRBD1	TRBV9	TRBJ2-5	14	CASSPGQGKETQYF	TGTGCCAGCAGCCCGGGACAGGGGAAAGAGACCCAGTACTTC
NA	TRBD2	TRBV7-2	TRBJ2-1	15	CASSLTSGGFNEQFF	TGTGCCAGCAGCTTAACTAGCGGGGGCTTCAATGAGCAGTTCTTC
NA	TRBD1	TRBV2	TRBJ2-2	14	CASRDRFSTGELFF	TGTGCCAGCAGGGACAGGTTTAGCACCGGGGAGCTGTTTTTT
NA	NA	TRBV10-2	TRBJ1-2	12	CASYGGDYGYTF	TGCGCCAGCTACGGAGGGGACTATGGCTACACCTTC
NA	TRBD1	TRBV19	TRBJ2-6	19	CASRLNRDSPNPGANVLTF	TGTGCCAGTAGACTTAACCGGGACAGCCCTAACCCTGGGGCCAACGTCCTGACTTTC
NA	TRBD1	TRBV7-2	TRBJ1-1	16	CASSLTGGLGNTEAFF	TGTGCCAGCAGCTTAACAGGGGGCCTTGGAAACACTGAAGCTTTCTTT